Listed below are T cell receptor beta chains from one sample, sequenced in a study of CD8+CD57+ T cells in acquired aplastic anemia. MiXCR, run by TCRdb on the reads, gives a single entry per CDR3 protein. The sample holds roughly 58,000 distinct CDR3 sequences, under 55% seen once. Specimen: sorted CD4+, CD8+, or CD8+CD57+ T cells (not recorded which) from PBMCs. The receptors here all came from a human donor in good health, serving as a control. CDR3s include the opening cysteine and the closing phenylalanine or tryptophan. The order of the fields is CDR3 protein, J gene, V gene.

CDR3: CASSGRTGGNTEAFF
J: TRBJ1-1
V: TRBV6-1

CDR3: CASSYFSGTGYYNEQFF
J: TRBJ2-1
V: TRBV11-3

CDR3: CASRKRTSGSHEQFF
J: TRBJ2-1
V: TRBV2

CDR3: CSASPLAGGDNEQFF
J: TRBJ2-1
V: TRBV20-1

CDR3: CASSIRQEVPYEQYF
J: TRBJ2-7
V: TRBV7-9

CDR3: CASSNHSPGTRVETQYF
J: TRBJ2-5
V: TRBV12-3/TRBV12-4

CDR3: CASSLGQTHSTDTQYF
J: TRBJ2-3
V: TRBV7-6

CDR3: CASSWAGDQPQHF
J: TRBJ1-5
V: TRBV12-3/TRBV12-4

CDR3: CASSQELTDTQYF
J: TRBJ2-3
V: TRBV4-1

CDR3: CASRMGQTYGYTF
J: TRBJ1-2
V: TRBV2

CDR3: CASSQGQGGYEQYF
J: TRBJ2-7
V: TRBV2

CDR3: CASSVAGEKLKANQPQHF
J: TRBJ1-5
V: TRBV9

CDR3: CASSYDVLANTGELFF
J: TRBJ2-2
V: TRBV6-5

CDR3: CASSTTGTGNGYTF
J: TRBJ1-2
V: TRBV19

CDR3: CASSDPSGDQETQYF
J: TRBJ2-5
V: TRBV2

CDR3: CASSFLGSAATEAFF
J: TRBJ1-1
V: TRBV12-3/TRBV12-4

CDR3: CATSDPGRQETQYF
J: TRBJ2-5
V: TRBV24-1

CDR3: CASSTLHALGGMNTEAFF
J: TRBJ1-1
V: TRBV19

CDR3: CASSIVAGSTDTQYF
J: TRBJ2-3
V: TRBV19

CDR3: CASSDGGKLHYEQYF
J: TRBJ2-7
V: TRBV10-1

CDR3: CASSLHTTSTDTQYF
J: TRBJ2-3
V: TRBV3-1

CDR3: CASSEARLLEQYF
J: TRBJ2-7
V: TRBV6-1

CDR3: CASRVGTAKETQYF
J: TRBJ2-5
V: TRBV28

CDR3: CASSIAGATGANVLTF
J: TRBJ2-6
V: TRBV19

CDR3: CASSQGLAVSRRAEQFF
J: TRBJ2-1
V: TRBV3-1

CDR3: CASSGGGRASYEQYF
J: TRBJ2-7
V: TRBV10-2

CDR3: CASSLVVSTDTQYF
J: TRBJ2-3
V: TRBV5-1

CDR3: CASRGSGRQNNEQFF
J: TRBJ2-1
V: TRBV2

CDR3: CASSEAGVGYTF
J: TRBJ1-2
V: TRBV2

CDR3: CATSGPASGTQYF
J: TRBJ2-5
V: TRBV24-1

CDR3: CSVGGTGGNYGYTF
J: TRBJ1-2
V: TRBV20-1

CDR3: CSAPSRGVGTSGNYEQFF
J: TRBJ2-1
V: TRBV20-1

CDR3: CASSDSRNVYQETQYF
J: TRBJ2-5
V: TRBV5-4

CDR3: CATSDSYYEQFF
J: TRBJ2-1
V: TRBV24-1

CDR3: CASRALGERNQPQHF
J: TRBJ1-5
V: TRBV2

CDR3: CASSLVSSGSLATGELFF
J: TRBJ2-2
V: TRBV7-7